Presented here are 26 T cell receptor beta chains from one specimen sequenced in a study of blood T cell repertoires in COVID-19. Profiling relied on immunoSEQ multiplex PCR, and the TCRdb table lists in-frame clones only, not all of them. Counted here are roughly 210,000 clones, 80% to 90% occurring once; the ten biggest clones make up over 9.5%. The sample comprised peripheral blood. The receptor source for this set is an elderly woman with COVID-19, enrolled during active disease.

The V call is TRBV7-2, the J call TRBJ2-3; the match to TRBD2 covers 8 bases. The length of the CDR3 is 15 residues. Per the germline V gene, CDR1 is SGHTA and CDR2 is FQGNSA. The junction had 10 bases not matched to a gene; V was cut back by 1 base and J by 10 bases. CDR3 DNA sequence: TGTGCCAGCAGCTTAGTCGGGGGGGCCACGAGGTCGCAGTATTTT. Residues: CASSLVGGATRSQYF.

This rearrangement joins TRBV2 to TRBJ1-5, with 8 bases matching TRBD1. The V and J ends lost 6 bases and 2 bases, in that order; junction bases with no gene match: 9. The CDR3 extends over 16 amino acids. The germline V gene encodes CDR1 SNHLY and CDR2 FYNNEI. The CDR3 DNA follows: TGTGCCAGCAGCGAAACAGGGGGTTACGGCAATCAGCCCCAGCATTTT. Residues: CASSETGGYGNQPQHF.

V is TRBV5-1 and J is TRBJ1-2, with 7 bases lining up with TRBD1. The CDR3 totals 15 residues. The V gene's germline CDR1 is SGHRS and CDR2 YFSETQ. Trimming removed 4 bases from V and 4 bases from J; junction bases left unmatched: 10. CDR3 coding DNA: TGCGCCAGCAGCCCCGGGACAGACACTTCCTATGGCTACACCTTC. Protein product: CASSPGTDTSYGYTF.

A remark on this clone: Other DNA sequences of this sample code for an identical CDR3. The rearrangement joins TRBV5-1 to TRBJ1-3; D not resolved. CDR1 is SGHRS, CDR2 YFSETQ, per germline. V was cut by 0 bases and J by 3 bases, with 7 bases left in between. The CDR3 has 14 amino acids. The CDR3 DNA is TGCGCCAGCAGCTTGGGCTCGGGTGGAAACACCATATATTTT. It specifies CASSLGSGGNTIYF.

The chain couples TRBV5-1 to TRBJ1-5; 12 bases agree with TRBD1. The V gene end was trimmed by 1 base and the J gene end by 5 bases; junction bases not matched to a gene: 7. Germline V lookup: CDR1 SGHRS, CDR2 YFSETQ. This CDR3 has 17 residues. The DNA of the CDR3 is TGCGCCAGCAGCTTGATGGGACAGGGGGCTATCGATCAGCCCCAGCATTTT. Translating gives CASSLMGQGAIDQPQHF. Combining the CDR3 with reference TRBV5-1 and TRBJ1-5 gives the whole variable domain KAGVTQTPRYLIKTRGQQVTLSCSPISGHRSVSWYQQTPGQGLQFLFEYFSETQRNKGNFPGRFSGRQFSNSRSEMNVSTLELGDSALYLCASSLMGQGAIDQPQHFGDGTRLSIL.

CDR3 in DNA: TGTGCCAGCAGCTTAACTAGCCGTGGCTACACCTTC. Its translation: CASSLTSRGYTF. This rearrangement joins TRBV7-2 to TRBJ1-2; D call uncertain. This CDR3 has 12 amino acids. CDR1 and CDR2 (germline): SGHTA, FQGNSA. The V gene lost 2 bases and the J gene lost 7 bases, with 8 bases spanning the gap.

J is TRBJ2-5 and V is TRBV28, with 7 bases identical to TRBD2. The J segment lost 4 bases and the V segment lost 7 bases, leaving 9 bases of the junction unmatched. CDR3 size: 14 residues. The germline gives CDR1 MDHEN, CDR2 SYDVKM. This chain's CDR3 is CASIESGARETQYF. The CDR3, as DNA: TGTGCCAGCATTGAAAGCGGGGCCCGAGAGACCCAGTACTTC.

The chain links TRBV6-6 to TRBJ2-7, with D maybe TRBD1 (6 bases). With 7 bases removed from V and 2 bases from J, the gap between germline ends came to 15 bases. Germline V gene data show CDR1 as MNHNY and CDR2 as SVGAGI (reference sequence). The CDR3 is made up of 14 amino acids. CDR3 region: CASTGTTGTYEQYF. CDR3 DNA sequence: TGTGCCAGCACCGGTACGACAGGTACCTACGAGCAGTACTTC.

The sample holds a few counts of this clone. V gene TRBV19 combines with J gene TRBJ2-2; TRBD1 is a possible D gene (5 bases). The CDR3 spans 13 residues. The V gene lost 8 bases and the J gene lost 4 bases, with 11 bases spanning the gap. Germline lookup yields CDR1 LNHDA and CDR2 SQIVND (reference sequence). The CDR3 DNA sequence: TGTGCCAGTGGGAAGGGGATCACCGGGGAGCTGTTTTTT. This encodes CASGKGITGELFF.

This sequence joins TRBV5-6 and TRBJ1-3, with 9 bases matching TRBD1. J lost 3 bases, V lost 6 bases, and 7 bases had no gene match. CDR3 length: 15 amino acids. Germline lookup yields CDR1 SGHDT and CDR2 YYEEEE. The CDR3 protein is CASTTGQGIGNTIYF. CDR3 sequence (DNA): TGTGCCAGCACCACGGGACAGGGTATTGGAAACACCATATATTTT. The full variable domain, with the rest looked up from reference TRBV5-6 and TRBJ1-3, is DAGVTQSPTHLIKTRGQQVTLRCSPKSGHDTVSWYQQALGQGPQFIFQYYEEEERQRGNFPDRFSGHQFPNYSSELNVNALLLGDSALYLCASTTGQGIGNTIYFGEGSWLTVV.

The V and J genes are TRBV3-1 (or the pseudogene TRBV3-2) and TRBJ2-6; the match to TRBD1 covers 8 bases. Looked up from germline, CDR1 is LGHDT and CDR2 is YNNKEL (reference sequence). Germline trimming cut 4 bases from V and 1 base from J; bases unmatched to any gene: 6. The CDR3 contains 17 residues. CDR3 protein: CASSRITGGSGANVLTF. CDR3 sequence (DNA): TGTGCCAGCAGCCGGATAACAGGGGGGTCTGGGGCCAACGTCCTGACTTTC.

The rearrangement uses TRBV7-2 and TRBJ1-4; 12 nucleotides align to TRBD1. CDR1 is SGHTA, CDR2 FQGNSA, per germline. J lost 9 bases, V lost 6 bases, and 5 bases had no gene match. The CDR3 is 14 residues long. The CDR3 nucleotides are TGTGCCAGCAGGCCCGGGACAGGGGGCCAAAAACTGTTTTTT. It encodes CASRPGTGGQKLFF.

The chain links TRBV18 to TRBJ1-2, with D possibly being TRBD1 (5 bases). CDR3 length: 16 residues. Between the trimmed V and J ends, which lost 3 bases and 0 bases, there was a span of 14 bases. In germline, CDR1 is KGHSH, CDR2 LQKENI. CDR3 in DNA: TGTGCCAGCTCACCGGAATCGTGGGGGGCTAACTATGGCTACACCTTC. Translated: CASSPESWGANYGYTF.

This chain uses TRBV24-1 with TRBJ2-5; D is uncertain. V lost 7 bases and J 2 bases, leaving 4 bases between the germline ends. Per germline, CDR1 KGHDR and CDR2 SFDVKD. The CDR3 spans 11 residues. CDR3 bases: TGTGCCACCAGCACACAAGAGACCCAGTACTTC. It specifies CATSTQETQYF.

J is TRBJ2-5 and V is TRBV4-1, with D unclear. The germline V gene has CDR1 MGHRA and CDR2 YSYEKL. The CDR3 has 16 residues. V was clipped by 0 bases and J by 1 base, with 12 bases between them. CDR3 region: CASSQDRAGSQETQYF. CDR3 DNA: TGCGCCAGCAGCCAAGACCGAGCCGGGTCCCAAGAGACCCAGTACTTC.

The gene calls are TRBV6-4 and TRBJ2-2; D is unresolved. Per the germline V gene, CDR1 is MRHNA and CDR2 is SNTAGT. The CDR3 contains 12 residues. Trimming stripped 6 bases from V and 2 bases from J, with 4 bases between. The CDR3 region has the DNA TGTGCCAGCAGCCCTAACACCGGGGAGCTGTTTTTT. It codes for CASSPNTGELFF.

CDR3 loop: CASSYLTGQDGYTF. The CDR3 coding sequence is TGTGCCAGCAGTTACCTGACGGGACAGGATGGCTACACCTTC. J is TRBJ1-2 and V is TRBV6-5; 8 bases match TRBD1. Germline CDR1 MNHEY, CDR2 SVGAGI. This CDR3 is built from 14 residues. The trim removed 2 bases at V and 6 bases at J, leaving 5 bases unmatched.

The chain recombines TRBV2 with TRBJ1-5; tentative D call: TRBD1 (5 bases). This CDR3 contains 14 residues. CDR1 and CDR2 from the germline V gene are SNHLY and FYNNEI. V lost 7 bases and J lost 7, with 17 bases in between. CDR3 coding DNA: TGTGCCAGCACGTCCCAGGGCGATAAACAGCCCCAGCATTTT. Its protein is CASTSQGDKQPQHF. The entire variable domain, with the rest obtained from reference TRBV2 and TRBJ1-5, is as follows: EPEVTQTPSHQVTQMGQEVILRCVPISNHLYFYWYRQILGQKVEFLVSFYNNEISEKSEIFDDQFSVERPDGSNFTLKIRSTKLEDSAMYFCASTSQGDKQPQHFGDGTRLSIL.

The genes are TRBV5-1 and TRBJ2-5; possible D gene TRBD1, 6 bases. In germline, CDR1 is SGHRS, CDR2 YFSETQ. CDR3 length equals 13 residues. Trimming removed 4 bases from V and 5 bases from J, with 12 bases in between. The CDR3 nucleotides read TGCGCCAGCAGCATTCAGGGGCAGGAGACCCAGTACTTC. Encoded protein: CASSIQGQETQYF.

The chain uses TRBV11-2 and TRBJ2-1, with 7 bases matching TRBD1. The CDR3 has 12 amino acids. Looked up from germline, CDR1 is SGHAT and CDR2 is FQNNGV. The ends lost 6 bases at V and 8 bases at J; junction bases unmatched: 4. This CDR3 reads CASRLTGDEQFF. As DNA, the CDR3 is TGTGCCAGCAGACTAACAGGGGATGAGCAGTTCTTC.

The rearrangement joins TRBV5-1 to TRBJ2-3; D call uncertain. V lost 0 bases, J lost 4 bases, and 9 bases lay in between. From germline, CDR1 is SGHRS and CDR2 YFSETQ. The CDR3 has 14 residues. CDR3 bases: TGCGCCAGCAGCTTGGCTTCAGGATCAGATACGCAGTATTTT. Residues: CASSLASGSDTQYF.

This chain connects TRBV30 to TRBJ1-3; 9 bases fit TRBD1. V lost 1 base and J lost 4; bases outside the gene matches: 2. CDR3 length: 14 residues. Looked up from germline, CDR1 is GTSNPN and CDR2 is SVGIG (reference sequence). DNA for the CDR3: TGTGCCTGGAGTGAGGGACAGGGCGGAAACACCATATATTTT. Protein: CAWSEGQGGNTIYF.

The rearrangement joins TRBV9 to TRBJ2-1, with TRBD2 identical over 13 bases. The CDR3 length is 15 residues. Trimming at V came to 0 bases and at J to 10 bases, leaving 4 bases not matched to a gene. Germline V gives CDR1 SGDLS, CDR2 YYNGEE. The CDR3 is CASSVGLAGGGEQFF. As DNA, the CDR3 is TGTGCCAGCAGCGTAGGACTAGCGGGGGGCGGGGAGCAGTTCTTC.

This chain joins TRBV5-1 and TRBJ2-5; D may be TRBD2 (6 bases). Trimming removed 3 bases from V and 3 bases from J, with 12 bases in between. Germline CDR1 and CDR2: SGHRS and YFSETQ. This CDR3 has 14 amino acids. The CDR3 DNA sequence: TGCGCCAGCAGCTCGGGGCGGGAAAAAGAGACCCAGTACTTC. This sequence encodes CASSSGREKETQYF.

J is TRBJ2-5 and V is TRBV19; 11 positions agree with TRBD2. The germline gives CDR1 LNHDA, CDR2 SQIVND (reference sequence). The CDR3 is 16 amino acids. The junction had 8 bases not matched to a gene; V was cut back by 5 bases and J by 3 bases. This CDR3 reads CASSPVAGGLKETQYF. As DNA, the CDR3 is TGTGCCAGTAGTCCCGTAGCGGGGGGGCTTAAAGAGACCCAGTACTTC.

This clone was counted only a few times. The chain links TRBV5-1 to TRBJ1-3; D not certain. This CDR3 region has 14 residues. Germline CDR1 is SGHRS and CDR2 is YFSETQ. Trimming shortened V by 4 bases and J by 0 bases, and 8 bases separated the two germline ends. CDR3 in amino acids: CASSPGYSGNTIYF. The CDR3 region has the DNA TGCGCCAGCAGCCCCGGTTACTCTGGAAACACCATATATTTT. Complete variable domain (other parts from reference TRBV5-1 and TRBJ1-3): KAGVTQTPRYLIKTRGQQVTLSCSPISGHRSVSWYQQTPGQGLQFLFEYFSETQRNKGNFPGRFSGRQFSNSRSEMNVSTLELGDSALYLCASSPGYSGNTIYFGEGSWLTVV.